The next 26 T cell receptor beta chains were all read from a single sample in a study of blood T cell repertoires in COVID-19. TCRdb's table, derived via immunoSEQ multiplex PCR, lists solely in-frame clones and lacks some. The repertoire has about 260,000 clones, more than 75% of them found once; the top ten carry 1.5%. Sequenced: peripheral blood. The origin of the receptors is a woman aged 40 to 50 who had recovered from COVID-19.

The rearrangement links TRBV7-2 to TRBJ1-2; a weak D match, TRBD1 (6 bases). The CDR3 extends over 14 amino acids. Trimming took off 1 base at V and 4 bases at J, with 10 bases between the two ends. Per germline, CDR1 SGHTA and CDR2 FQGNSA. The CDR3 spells CASSLGGTPYGYTF. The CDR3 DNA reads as TGTGCCAGCAGCTTAGGTGGGACACCCTATGGCTACACCTTC.

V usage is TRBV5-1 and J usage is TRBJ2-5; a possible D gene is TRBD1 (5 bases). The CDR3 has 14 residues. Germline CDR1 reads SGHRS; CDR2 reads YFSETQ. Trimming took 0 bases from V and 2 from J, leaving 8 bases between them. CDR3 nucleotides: TGCGCCAGCAGCTTGGCCTCAGGGCAAGAGACCCAGTACTTC. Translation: CASSLASGQETQYF. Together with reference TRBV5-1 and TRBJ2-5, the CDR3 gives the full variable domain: KAGVTQTPRYLIKTRGQQVTLSCSPISGHRSVSWYQQTPGQGLQFLFEYFSETQRNKGNFPGRFSGRQFSNSRSEMNVSTLELGDSALYLCASSLASGQETQYFGPGTRLLVL.

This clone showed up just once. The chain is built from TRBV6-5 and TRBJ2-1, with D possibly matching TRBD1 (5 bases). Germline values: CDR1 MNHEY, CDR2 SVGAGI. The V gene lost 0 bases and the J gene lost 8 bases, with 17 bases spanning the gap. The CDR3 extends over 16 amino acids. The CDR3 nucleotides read TGTGCCAGCAGTTACTCGAGGAAGGGGCAGAAGGATGAGCAGTTCTTC. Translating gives CASSYSRKGQKDEQFF.

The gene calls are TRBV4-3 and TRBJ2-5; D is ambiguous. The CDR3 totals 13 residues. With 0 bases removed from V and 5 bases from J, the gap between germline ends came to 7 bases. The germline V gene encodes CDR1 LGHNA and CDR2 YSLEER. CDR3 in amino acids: CASSQDTRETQYF. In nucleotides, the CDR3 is TGCGCCAGCAGCCAAGATACCCGGGAGACCCAGTACTTC.

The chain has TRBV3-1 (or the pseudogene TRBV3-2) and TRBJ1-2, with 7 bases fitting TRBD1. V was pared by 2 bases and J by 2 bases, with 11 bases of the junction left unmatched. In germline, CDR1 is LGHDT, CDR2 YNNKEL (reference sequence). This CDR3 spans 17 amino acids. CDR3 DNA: TGTGCCAGCAGCCAAAAGGGGGCGTGGACCGTGAACTATGGCTACACCTTC. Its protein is CASSQKGAWTVNYGYTF.

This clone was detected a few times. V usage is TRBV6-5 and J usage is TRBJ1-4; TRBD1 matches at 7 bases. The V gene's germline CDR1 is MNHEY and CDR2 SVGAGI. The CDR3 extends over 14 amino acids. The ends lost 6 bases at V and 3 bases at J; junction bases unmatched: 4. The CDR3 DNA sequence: TGTGCCAGCAGAAGGACAGGAGCTAATGAAAAACTGTTTTTT. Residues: CASRRTGANEKLFF.

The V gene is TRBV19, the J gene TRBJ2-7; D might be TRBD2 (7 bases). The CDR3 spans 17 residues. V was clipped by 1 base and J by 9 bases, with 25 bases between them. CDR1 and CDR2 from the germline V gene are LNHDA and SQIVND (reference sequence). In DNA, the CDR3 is TGTGCCAGTAGTATAGTTCTACCCACAGGGACTACCTCCATGCAGTACTTC. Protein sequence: CASSIVLPTGTTSMQYF.

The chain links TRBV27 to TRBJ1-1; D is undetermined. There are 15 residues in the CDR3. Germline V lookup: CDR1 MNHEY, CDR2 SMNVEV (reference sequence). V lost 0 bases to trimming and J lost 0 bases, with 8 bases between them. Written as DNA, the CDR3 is TGTGCCAGCAGTTTATCGCGGGGTCTGAACACTGAAGCTTTCTTT. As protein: CASSLSRGLNTEAFF.

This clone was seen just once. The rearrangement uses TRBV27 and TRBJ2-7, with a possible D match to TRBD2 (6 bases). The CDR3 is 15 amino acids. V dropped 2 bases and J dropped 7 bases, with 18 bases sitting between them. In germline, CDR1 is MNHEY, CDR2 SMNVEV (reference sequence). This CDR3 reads CASSLPRTDAGEQYF. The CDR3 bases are TGTGCCAGCAGTTTACCACGGACGGACGCGGGGGAGCAGTACTTC.

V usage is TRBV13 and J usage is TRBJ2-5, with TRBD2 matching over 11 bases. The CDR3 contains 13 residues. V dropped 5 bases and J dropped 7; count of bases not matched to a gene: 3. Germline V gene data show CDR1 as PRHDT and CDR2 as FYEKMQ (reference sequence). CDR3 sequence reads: CASSALAGGTQYF. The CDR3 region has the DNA TGTGCCAGCAGCGCGCTAGCGGGGGGGACCCAGTACTTC.

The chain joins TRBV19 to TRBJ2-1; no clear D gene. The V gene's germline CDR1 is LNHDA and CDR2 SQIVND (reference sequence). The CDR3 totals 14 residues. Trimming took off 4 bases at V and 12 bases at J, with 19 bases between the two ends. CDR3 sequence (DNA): TGTGCCAGTAGTAACTCCCCCATCGGGTTACGGCAGTTCTTC. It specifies CASSNSPIGLRQFF.

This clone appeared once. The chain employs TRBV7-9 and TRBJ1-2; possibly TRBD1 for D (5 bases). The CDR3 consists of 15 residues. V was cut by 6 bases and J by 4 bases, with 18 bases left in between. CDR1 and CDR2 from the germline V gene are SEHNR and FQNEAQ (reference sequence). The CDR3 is CASSQGQGLVYGYTF. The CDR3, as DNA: TGTGCCAGCAGTCAGGGCCAGGGACTTGTCTATGGCTACACCTTC.

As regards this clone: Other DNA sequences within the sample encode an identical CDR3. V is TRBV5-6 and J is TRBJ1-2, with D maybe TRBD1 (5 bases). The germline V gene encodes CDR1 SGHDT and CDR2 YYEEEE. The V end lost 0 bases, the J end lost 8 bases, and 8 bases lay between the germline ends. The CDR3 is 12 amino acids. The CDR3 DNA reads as TGTGCCAGCAGCTTGGACAGGAGCGGCTACACCTTC. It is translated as CASSLDRSGYTF. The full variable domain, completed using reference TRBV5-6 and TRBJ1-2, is DAGVTQSPTHLIKTRGQQVTLRCSPKSGHDTVSWYQQALGQGPQFIFQYYEEEERQRGNFPDRFSGHQFPNYSSELNVNALLLGDSALYLCASSLDRSGYTFGSGTRLTVV.

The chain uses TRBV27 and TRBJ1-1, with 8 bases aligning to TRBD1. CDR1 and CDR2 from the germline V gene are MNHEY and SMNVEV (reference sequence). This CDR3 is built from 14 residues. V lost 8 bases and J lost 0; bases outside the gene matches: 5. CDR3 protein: CASLAGGLNTEAFF. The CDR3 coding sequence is TGTGCCAGCCTGGCAGGGGGCCTGAACACTGAAGCTTTCTTT.

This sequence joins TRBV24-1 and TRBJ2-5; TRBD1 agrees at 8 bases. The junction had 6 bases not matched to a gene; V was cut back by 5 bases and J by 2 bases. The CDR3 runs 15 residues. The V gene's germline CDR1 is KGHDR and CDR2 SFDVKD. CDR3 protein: CATSARQGTQETQYF. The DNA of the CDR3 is TGTGCCACCAGTGCCCGACAGGGGACACAAGAGACCCAGTACTTC.

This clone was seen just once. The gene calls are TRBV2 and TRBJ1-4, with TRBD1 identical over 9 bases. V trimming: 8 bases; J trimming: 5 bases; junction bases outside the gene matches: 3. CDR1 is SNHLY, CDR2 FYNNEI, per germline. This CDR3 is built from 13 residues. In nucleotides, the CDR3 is TGTGCCAGCCGGGACAGGGTCAATGAAAAACTGTTTTTT. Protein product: CASRDRVNEKLFF.

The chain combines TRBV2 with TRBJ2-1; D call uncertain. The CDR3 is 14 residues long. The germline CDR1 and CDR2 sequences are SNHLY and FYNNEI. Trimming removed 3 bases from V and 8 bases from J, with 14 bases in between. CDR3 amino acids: CASSETHGSHEQFF. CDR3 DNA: TGTGCCAGCAGTGAGACCCACGGGTCCCATGAGCAGTTCTTC.

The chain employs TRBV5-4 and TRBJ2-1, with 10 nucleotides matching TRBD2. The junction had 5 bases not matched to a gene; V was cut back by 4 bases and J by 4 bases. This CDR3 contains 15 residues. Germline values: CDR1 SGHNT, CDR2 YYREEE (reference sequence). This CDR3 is CASSHGTSEYNEQFF. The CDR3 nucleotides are TGTGCCAGCAGCCACGGGACTAGCGAATACAATGAGCAGTTCTTC.

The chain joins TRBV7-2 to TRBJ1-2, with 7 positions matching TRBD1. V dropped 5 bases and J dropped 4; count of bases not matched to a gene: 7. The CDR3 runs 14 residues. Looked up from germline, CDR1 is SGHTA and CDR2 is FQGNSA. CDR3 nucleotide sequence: TGTGCCAGCAGCCCCCGACAGGGCGTCTATGGCTACACCTTC. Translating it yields CASSPRQGVYGYTF.

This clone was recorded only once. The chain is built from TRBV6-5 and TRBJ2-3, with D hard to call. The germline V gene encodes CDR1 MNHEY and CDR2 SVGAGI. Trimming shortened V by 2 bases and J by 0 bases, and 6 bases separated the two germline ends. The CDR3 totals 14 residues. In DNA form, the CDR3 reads TGTGCCAGCAGTTACGGCTTTAGCACAGATACGCAGTATTTT. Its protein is CASSYGFSTDTQYF.

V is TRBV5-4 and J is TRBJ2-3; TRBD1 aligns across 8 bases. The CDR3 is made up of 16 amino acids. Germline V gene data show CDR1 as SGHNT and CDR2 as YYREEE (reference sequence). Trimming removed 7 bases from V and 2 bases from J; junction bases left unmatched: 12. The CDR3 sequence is CASGSRAGGPTDTQYF. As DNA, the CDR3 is TGTGCCAGCGGATCCCGGGCAGGGGGCCCCACAGATACGCAGTATTTT.

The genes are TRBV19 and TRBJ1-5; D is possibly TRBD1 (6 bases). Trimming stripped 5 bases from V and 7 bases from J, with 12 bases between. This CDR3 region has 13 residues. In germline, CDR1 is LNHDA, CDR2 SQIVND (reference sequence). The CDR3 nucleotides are TGTGCCAGTAGTCCCAGGGGCGGGCAGCCCCAGCATTTT. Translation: CASSPRGGQPQHF.

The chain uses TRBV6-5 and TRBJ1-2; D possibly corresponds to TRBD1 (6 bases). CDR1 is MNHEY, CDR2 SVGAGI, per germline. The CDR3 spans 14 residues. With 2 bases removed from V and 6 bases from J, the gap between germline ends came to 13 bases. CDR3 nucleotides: TGTGCCAGCAGTTACAAGGCAGGGGCCGATGGCTACACCTTC. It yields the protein CASSYKAGADGYTF.

The CDR3 loop reads CASSQSDRGVLAGELFF. CDR3 nucleotide sequence: TGCGCCAGCAGTCAATCGGACAGGGGGGTATTGGCCGGGGAGCTGTTTTTT. The rearrangement uses TRBV23-1 and TRBJ2-2; 10 bases fit TRBD1. TRBV23-1 is labeled an ORF, and its function is uncertain. The J segment lost 6 bases and the V segment lost 0 bases, leaving 7 bases of the junction unmatched. This CDR3 region has 17 residues.

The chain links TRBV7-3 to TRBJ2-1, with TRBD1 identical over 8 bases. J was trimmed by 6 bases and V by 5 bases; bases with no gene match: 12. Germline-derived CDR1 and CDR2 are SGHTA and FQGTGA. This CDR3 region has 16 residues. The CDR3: CASSLTGGSPLNEQFF. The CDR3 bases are TGTGCCAGCAGCCTCACAGGGGGGTCCCCTCTCAATGAGCAGTTCTTC. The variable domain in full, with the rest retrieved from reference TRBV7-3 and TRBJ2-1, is GAGVSQTPSNKVTEKGKYVELRCDPISGHTALYWYRQSLGQGPEFLIYFQGTGAADDSGLPNDRFFAVRPEGSVSTLKIQRTERGDSAVYLCASSLTGGSPLNEQFFGPGTRLTVL.

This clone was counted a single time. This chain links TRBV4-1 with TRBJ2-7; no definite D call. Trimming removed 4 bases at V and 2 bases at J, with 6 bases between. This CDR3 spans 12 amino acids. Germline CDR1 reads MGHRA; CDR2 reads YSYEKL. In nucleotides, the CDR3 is TGCGCCAGCAGCCCCGAGGCCTACGAGCAGTACTTC. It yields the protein CASSPEAYEQYF.